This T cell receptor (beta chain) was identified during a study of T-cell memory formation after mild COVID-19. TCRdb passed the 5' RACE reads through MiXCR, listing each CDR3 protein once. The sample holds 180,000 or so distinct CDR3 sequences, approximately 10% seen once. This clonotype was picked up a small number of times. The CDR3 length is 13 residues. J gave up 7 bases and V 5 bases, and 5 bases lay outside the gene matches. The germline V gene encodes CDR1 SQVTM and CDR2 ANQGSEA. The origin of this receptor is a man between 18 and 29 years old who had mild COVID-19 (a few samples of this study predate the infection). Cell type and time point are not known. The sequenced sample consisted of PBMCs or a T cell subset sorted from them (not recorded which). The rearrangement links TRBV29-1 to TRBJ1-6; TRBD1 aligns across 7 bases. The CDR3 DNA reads TGCAGCGTTTCCGGGACAGAGAATTCACCCCTCCACTTT. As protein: CSVSGTENSPLHF.